This T cell receptor (beta chain) was identified in a study of human CD8 memory T cell subsets. Overall study results and limits: Chao1 estimates suggested higher diversity in stem-like memory T cells than in precursor exhausted T cells.

With regard to this clonotype: Its antigen remains unidentified.

Stem-like CD8+ memory T cells, termed TSTEM, were CCR7+ PD-1- TIGIT-. Preparation of the TCR beta libraries relied on UMI-labeled 5' RACE. TCRdb re-called the 5' RACE reads; every CDR3 protein appears as one record, without DNA. In all, the sample yields approximately 7,000 distinct CDR3 sequences. Germline lookup yields CDR1 ENHRY and CDR2 SYGVKD. The CDR3 sequence is 14 residues long. V gene TRBV10-3 combines with J gene TRBJ2-3; TCRdb lists TRBD2, though no DNA is available to test this call. The sequenced material came from CD8+ stem-like memory T cells (TSCM and TCM) sorted from PBMCs. Stated subset: stem-like memory CD8 T cells (TSTEM), CCR7+ PD-1- TIGIT-. The receptor was isolated from a human donor in good health. The CDR3 sequence is CAIRSTGERGTQYF.